The 30 T cell receptor beta chains listed next were all sequenced from one sample in a study of blood T cells in healthy people across ages. Together with a sample-barcoded 5' primer, a J-beta primer mix was included in a second PCR lasting about 7 to 12 cycles. TCRdb recomputed calls from the 5' RACE reads with MiXCR, one row per CDR3 protein. Of hundreds of thousands of distinct CDR3 sequences listed, approximately 21% are singletons. The specimen was blood. The receptors come from a man in his sixties or seventies in good health.

This clonotype was detected only a few times. This chain uses TRBV20-1 with TRBJ2-3; D may be TRBD1 (5 bases). The V and J ends lost 4 bases and 6 bases respectively, with 20 bases between them. Germline V gene lookup returns CDR1 DFQATT and CDR2 SNEGSKA (reference sequence). This CDR3 is 15 amino acids long. This CDR3 reads CSAIWVARERDTQYF. In nucleotides, the CDR3 is TGCAGTGCTATTTGGGTTGCCAGGGAAAGGGATACGCAGTATTTT.

In its sample, this clonotype was seen many times. V usage is TRBV20-1 and J usage is TRBJ2-5, with D perhaps TRBD2 (5 bases). This CDR3 has 12 residues. V was shortened by 5 bases and J by 5 bases, with 12 bases between the two germline ends. The germline V gene has CDR1 DFQATT and CDR2 SNEGSKA (reference sequence). The CDR3 sequence is CSAATNGETQYF. The CDR3 region has the DNA TGCAGTGCTGCGACTAACGGGGAGACCCAGTACTTC.

About this clonotype: A much larger clone is a single base away; this may be a read error. The V and J genes are TRBV20-1 and TRBJ2-7; tentative D call: TRBD2 (5 bases). The germline V gene encodes CDR1 DFQATT and CDR2 SNEGSKA (reference sequence). This CDR3 is built from 12 residues. As DNA, the CDR3 is TGCGGTGCTAGCCTCAGCTCCTACGAGCAGTACTTC. This codes for CGASLSSYEQYF.

The chain employs TRBV11-3 and TRBJ2-1; possibly TRBD2 for D (6 bases). Per the germline V gene, CDR1 is SGHNT and CDR2 is YENEEA. Trimming removed 1 base at V and 6 bases at J, with 13 bases between. The CDR3 length is 15 residues. The CDR3 DNA sequence: TGTGCCAGCAGCTTAGGCGGGGAAAGGGGCAATGAGCAGTTCTTC. Translating gives CASSLGGERGNEQFF.

The rearrangement links TRBV28 to TRBJ1-2; D ambiguous. CDR3 length equals 14 residues. Germline V gene lookup returns CDR1 MDHEN and CDR2 SYDVKM. Deletions cut 3 bases from V and 1 base from J, with 9 bases between. CDR3 residues: CASSFGWYNYGYTF. The CDR3 nucleotides are TGTGCCAGCAGTTTTGGGTGGTATAACTATGGCTACACCTTC.

The CDR3: CASSPNSWEDTQYF. CDR3 DNA: TGCGCCAGCAGCCCAAACTCTTGGGAAGATACGCAGTATTTT. This chain joins TRBV5-1 and TRBJ2-3; D is unresolved. The germline V gene has CDR1 SGHRS and CDR2 YFSETQ. Trimming took off 4 bases at V and 5 bases at J, with 14 bases between the two ends. CDR3 length equals 14 residues.

This clonotype was counted ten times or more. In DNA, the CDR3 is TGTGCCAGCTCACAGAGGACTAGCGGGGGACAAGAGACCCAGTACTTC. This sequence encodes CASSQRTSGGQETQYF. V gene TRBV18 combines with J gene TRBJ2-5; TRBD2 matches 13 bases. From germline, CDR1 is KGHSH and CDR2 LQKENI. V shed 4 bases, J shed 2 bases, and the junction held 4 bases outside the gene matches. The CDR3 loop spans 16 amino acids. Together with reference TRBV18 and TRBJ2-5, the CDR3 gives the full variable domain: NAGVMQNPRHLVRRRGQEARLRCSPMKGHSHVYWYRQLPEEGLKFMVYLQKENIIDESGMPKERFSAEFPKEGPSILRIQQVVRGDSAAYFCASSQRTSGGQETQYFGPGTRLLVL.

This clonotype was seen at least ten times. This chain links TRBV9 with TRBJ2-1; no clear D. The germline CDR1 and CDR2 sequences are SGDLS and YYNGEE. Trimming took 4 bases from V and 4 from J, leaving 6 bases between them. This CDR3 comprises 12 residues. Here the CDR3 DNA reads TGTGCCAGCAGCTATGGGTACAATGAGCAGTTCTTC. This codes for CASSYGYNEQFF.

A few counts support this clonotype. Because the CDR3 is missing its conserved closing phenylalanine or tryptophan, this is likely a read error. The V and J genes are TRBV20-1 and TRBJ1-2; 8 bases are shared with TRBD1. Germline CDR1 is DFQATT and CDR2 is SNEGSKA (reference sequence). V dropped 3 bases and J dropped 7; count of bases not matched to a gene: 10. CDR3 size: 14 residues. The CDR3 DNA follows: TGCAGTGCTAGTGTATCCGGGACAGGCTTTGGCTACACCATC. Amino acids: CSASVSGTGFGYTI.

For the CDR3, the DNA is TGTGCCAGCTCACCACCGGACAGACGAGGCTATGGCTACACCTTC. Protein: CASSPPDRRGYGYTF. The chain recombines TRBV18 with TRBJ1-2, with D perhaps TRBD1 (6 bases). CDR1 and CDR2 (germline): KGHSH, LQKENI. V gave up 0 bases and J gave up 4 bases, with 12 bases separating them. The CDR3 totals 15 residues.

This clonotype was seen only a few times. The chain links TRBV28 to TRBJ2-3, with D unresolved. This CDR3 spans 14 amino acids. The V gene's germline CDR1 is MDHEN and CDR2 SYDVKM. The V and J ends lost 1 base and 4 bases respectively, with 9 bases between them. The DNA of the CDR3 is TGTGCCAGCAGTTTATCAAACGGTCCAGATACGCAGTATTTT. Protein product: CASSLSNGPDTQYF.

This clonotype was seen only a few times. The rearrangement uses TRBV6-6 and TRBJ2-7; TRBD1 matches 9 bases. Per germline, CDR1 MNHNY and CDR2 SVGAGI (reference sequence). The CDR3 length is 14 residues. Unmatched junction bases numbered 9, after V lost 9 bases and J lost 3 bases. DNA of the CDR3: TGTGCCAGTTTAGGTGACAGGGGGGTCTACGAGCAGTACTTC. Translating it yields CASLGDRGVYEQYF.

This clonotype showed up just a few times. V and J are TRBV27 and TRBJ2-1; D perhaps matches TRBD2 (6 bases). V was cut by 4 bases and J by 0 bases, with 16 bases left in between. CDR3 length equals 17 residues. Per germline, CDR1 MNHEY and CDR2 SMNVEV (reference sequence). The CDR3 bases are TGTGCCAGCAGTTCTCTAGTAGCGGAGAGCTCCTACAATGAGCAGTTCTTC. This gives the protein CASSSLVAESSYNEQFF.

Notes on this clonotype: Its ends do not fully match the called genes, so a read error is possible. J is TRBJ2-4 and V is TRBV4-3, with D unclear. The CDR3 length is 15 residues. Germline loops: CDR1 LGHNA, CDR2 YSLEER. The CDR3 DNA reads as TGCGCCTGCAGCCAAGGATCGATAGGCATAAACATTCAGTACTTC. The encoded protein is CACSQGSIGINIQYF.

The chain joins TRBV15 to TRBJ1-2, with D hard to call. The CDR3 runs 13 residues. The V end lost 0 bases, the J end lost 8 bases, and 10 bases lay between the germline ends. Germline V lookup: CDR1 LNHNV, CDR2 YYDKDF (reference sequence). The CDR3 here is CATSRDERKGYTF. The CDR3 region has the DNA TGTGCCACCAGCAGAGATGAGCGAAAAGGCTACACCTTC.

The rearrangement uses TRBV12-5 and TRBJ2-1, with 7 positions matching TRBD2. This CDR3 is built from 12 residues. J lost 10 bases, V lost 7 bases, and 7 bases had no gene match. Germline values: CDR1 LGHNT, CDR2 FRNRAP. CDR3 protein: CASAREAWEQFF. CDR3 nucleotides: TGTGCTAGTGCCCGGGAGGCCTGGGAGCAGTTCTTC. Filled out from reference TRBV12-5 and TRBJ2-1, the complete variable domain reads DARVTQTPRHKVTEMGQEVTMRCQPILGHNTVFWYRQTMMQGLELLAYFRNRAPLDDSGMPKDRFSAEMPDATLATLKIQPSEPRDSAVYFCASAREAWEQFFGPGTRLTVL.

Only a few counts were recorded for this clonotype. This chain uses TRBV5-1 with TRBJ2-1, with D maybe TRBD1 (5 bases). The CDR3 runs 15 residues. CDR1 is SGHRS and CDR2 is YFSETQ in the germline V gene. V was clipped by 5 bases and J by 3 bases, with 15 bases between them. CDR3 nucleotides: TGCGCCAGCAGTTCTAACAGGCTACTCTACAATGAGCAGTTCTTC. Translation: CASSSNRLLYNEQFF.

This clonotype was recorded a few times. This chain uses TRBV15 with TRBJ1-1, with D possibly matching TRBD1 (6 bases). V was trimmed by 1 base and J by 5 bases, leaving 17 bases between them. CDR1 LNHNV and CDR2 YYDKDF come from the germline V gene (reference sequence). This CDR3 region has 16 residues. CDR3 bases: TGTGCCACCAGCAGAGGTGCCGGGGCAGGGGAAACTGAAGCTTTCTTT. Amino acids: CATSRGAGAGETEAFF. The entire variable domain, with the rest obtained from reference TRBV15 and TRBJ1-1, is as follows: DAMVIQNPRYQVTQFGKPVTLSCSQTLNHNVMYWYQQKSSQAPKLLFHYYDKDFNNEADTPDNFQSRRPNTSFCFLDIRSPGLGDTAMYLCATSRGAGAGETEAFFGQGTRLTVV.

This clonotype was seen more than once but under ten times. This chain connects TRBV12-3 or TRBV12-4 to TRBJ2-5, with 9 bases identical to TRBD2. The J call may be wrong; the DNA end is better matched by TRBJ2-1. The CDR3 contains 13 residues. The chain's CDR3 is CASSSGLATEQFF. CDR3 nucleotide sequence: TGTGCCAGCAGTTCTGGACTAGCGACTGAGCAGTTCTTC.

The chain has TRBV7-2 and TRBJ2-5; TRBD2 matches 8 bases. This CDR3 contains 15 residues. Germline assignment: CDR1 SGHTA and CDR2 FQGNSA. V shed 5 bases and J 0 bases; nucleotides not matched to a gene: 5. The DNA of the CDR3 is TGTGCCAGCAGCACCTCTAGCGGGTACCAAGAGACCCAGTACTTC. Its protein product is CASSTSSGYQETQYF.

V is TRBV6-1 and J is TRBJ2-5, with 7 bases aligning to TRBD2. Germline V gives CDR1 MNHNS, CDR2 SASEGT. This CDR3 has 15 residues. Trimming took 0 bases from V and 5 from J; bases not matched to a gene: 6. This chain's CDR3 is CASSEAGGHEETQYF. CDR3 bases: TGTGCCAGCAGTGAAGCGGGAGGGCACGAGGAGACCCAGTACTTC.

This chain links TRBV11-2 with TRBJ1-4; D is uncertain. The CDR3 consists of 14 residues. Germline CDR1 is SGHAT and CDR2 is FQNNGV. The V end was cut by 0 bases, the J end by 10 bases, with 12 bases between. CDR3 DNA: TGTGCCAGCAGCTTAGAACCGGGGAAGACAAAACTGTTTTTT. It specifies CASSLEPGKTKLFF.

This clonotype appeared a few times. The V and J genes are TRBV20-1 and TRBJ2-4, with TRBD2 as a possible D gene (5 bases). Germline V gene sequence: CDR1 DFQATT, CDR2 SNEGSKA (reference sequence). CDR3 length: 11 amino acids. Trimming took off 7 bases at V and 1 base at J, with 5 bases between the two ends. The CDR3 region is CSGEAKNIQYF. In DNA form, the CDR3 reads TGCAGTGGGGAGGCCAAAAACATTCAGTACTTC.

This clonotype was detected a few times. This chain uses TRBV6-1 with TRBJ2-5; maybe TRBD1 (5 bases). Germline V lookup: CDR1 MNHNS, CDR2 SASEGT. CDR3 length: 13 residues. Trimming removed 2 bases from V and 3 bases from J, with 7 bases in between. The CDR3 loop reads CASSEHRKETQYF. DNA for the CDR3: TGTGCCAGCAGTGAACACAGGAAAGAGACCCAGTACTTC.

The CDR3 nucleotides read TGTGCCAGCAGTTTAAGTAGAGGAGCGCGCGCGAACACCGGGGAGCTGTTTTTT. It specifies CASSLSRGARANTGELFF. The chain joins TRBV28 to TRBJ2-2; D is unclear. CDR3 length equals 18 residues. Germline V lookup: CDR1 MDHEN, CDR2 SYDVKM. V was trimmed by 2 bases and J by 0 bases, leaving 16 bases between them.

In this sample, this clonotype turned up a few times. The chain has TRBV5-1 and TRBJ2-5; perhaps TRBD1 as D (7 bases). This CDR3 has 16 amino acids. CDR1 is SGHRS and CDR2 is YFSETQ in the germline V gene. The germline V and J ends were trimmed by 0 bases and 4 bases, with 16 bases remaining between them. The CDR3 nucleotides are TGCGCCAGCAGCTTGGAAGGGGGGACAGATGGAGAGACCCAGTACTTC. Translated: CASSLEGGTDGETQYF.

This clonotype was seen more than once but under ten times. The chain couples TRBV14 to TRBJ2-3; 10 nucleotides agree with TRBD2. J was trimmed by 1 base and V by 4 bases; bases with no gene match: 14. The CDR3 is 19 residues long. CDR1 SGHDN and CDR2 FVKESK come from the germline V gene. The CDR3 region is CASSRRLVAGGLGTDTQYF. CDR3 nucleotide sequence: TGTGCCAGCAGCCGCCGACTTGTAGCGGGAGGCCTAGGCACAGATACGCAGTATTTT.

This chain links TRBV29-1 with TRBJ2-3; D assignment may be TRBD1 or TRBD2 (5 bases each). Trimming removed 1 base at V and 3 bases at J, with 11 bases between. Looked up from germline, CDR1 is SQVTM and CDR2 is ANQGSEA. This CDR3 has 14 residues. Here the CDR3 reads CSVEGFRETDTQYF. The CDR3 DNA reads as TGCAGCGTTGAAGGGTTCAGGGAGACAGATACGCAGTATTTT.

Of note for this clonotype: Its ends do not fully match the called genes, so a read error is possible. The chain employs TRBV5-6 and TRBJ2-5, with no clear D. The J call may not be correct, given that the DNA end is closer to TRBJ2-1. Per germline, CDR1 SGHDT and CDR2 YYEEEE. The CDR3 covers 12 residues. CDR3 sequence: CTSSLSGFEQFF. The CDR3 DNA is TGTACCAGCAGTTTGTCTGGGTTTGAGCAGTTCTTC.

For this clonotype: At one end the junction does not follow the germline gene, possibly because of a read error. The chain couples TRBV11-2 to TRBJ2-6, with TRBD1 as a possible D gene (6 bases). Germline values: CDR1 SGHAT, CDR2 FQNNGV. The CDR3 sequence is 13 residues long. CDR3: CASSFAGVNVLTF. The DNA for the CDR3 is TGTGCCAGCAGCTTTGCAGGGGTCAACGTCCTGACTTTC.